This TCR beta chain is drawn from a study of blood T cell repertoires in COVID-19. For the study at large: Sites across the United States, Italy and Spain contributed samples from acute and convalescent COVID-19. From T cells, B-cell-depleted T cells, or PBMCs came the material, which was cDNA or gDNA.

TCRdb's table, derived via immunoSEQ multiplex PCR, lists solely in-frame clones and lacks some. The table records tens of thousands of clones, around four fifths of them present only once. Germline V gene lookup returns CDR1 LGHNA and CDR2 YSLEER. The CDR3 loop spans 17 amino acids. The germline V and J ends were trimmed by 4 bases and 7 bases, with 20 bases remaining between them. The gene calls are TRBV4-3 and TRBJ1-6; weak D call: TRBD1 (5 bases). The clonotype was recovered from a human donor in a cohort sampled during active COVID-19. Sequencing was done on a sample of peripheral blood. DNA for the CDR3: TGCGCCAGCAGCCGGAGGGTGGGGGAATTGGGGAATTCACCCCTCCACTTT. This encodes CASSRRVGELGNSPLHF.